Listed below are T cell receptor beta chains from one sample, sequenced in a study of blood T cells in healthy people across ages. TCRdb ran MiXCR on the 5' RACE reads and lists one entry per CDR3 protein. The sample records approximately 770,000 distinct CDR3 sequences, 55% to 75% being singletons. The sample taken for sequencing was blood. Receptors were obtained from a man aged 30-40 years in good health. CDR3s include the opening cysteine and the closing phenylalanine or tryptophan. A D gene is named only where the DNA matches it firmly.

TRBD2	TRBV20-1	TRBJ2-1	CSGVRASGYNEQFF
NA	TRBV20-1	TRBJ1-5	CSAEQDSNQPQHF
NA	TRBV7-2	TRBJ2-3	CASSLGPRQGSDTQYF
NA	TRBV20-1	NA	CSAVLGYEQYF
NA	TRBV20-1	TRBJ1-4	CSATIGTKTNEKLFF
TRBD2	TRBV5-1	TRBJ2-5	CASSLRLAGASDQETQYF
NA	TRBV20-1	TRBJ2-7	CSAKPPASSYEQYF
NA	TRBV29-1	TRBJ1-2	CSVQTAHGYTF
NA	TRBV11-2	TRBJ1-4	CASSLEGTGEKLFF
TRBD2	TRBV27	NA	CASSLAGTSTYEQYF
NA	TRBV6-5	TRBJ2-2	CASSSPDRSGELFF
TRBD2	TRBV25-1	TRBJ2-3	CASSHWAASGGADTQYF
NA	TRBV18	TRBJ2-1	CASSLRETLYNEQFF
NA	TRBV4-3	TRBJ2-7	CASSQDWASEEPYEQYF
NA	TRBV11-2	TRBJ2-7	CASSLGDTTYEQYF
NA	TRBV11-2	TRBJ2-1	CASSSGLNEQFF
TRBD2	TRBV4-3	TRBJ2-5	CAGSQGGSTGYF
NA	TRBV3-1	TRBJ2-1	CASSQMLGNEQFF
NA	TRBV11-2	TRBJ2-5	CASSKNGLGETQYF
TRBD1	TRBV6-2/TRBV6-3	TRBJ2-1	CASRWTGVYNEQFF
NA	TRBV5-1	TRBJ2-1	CASSLERTDLNEQFF
TRBD1	TRBV4-1	TRBJ2-5	CASSRDPDREETQYF
NA	TRBV10-3	TRBJ2-3	CAIGGGTDTQYF
TRBD1	TRBV20-1	TRBJ1-5	CSAPKGTGASNQPQHF
NA	TRBV11-2	TRBJ2-3	CASSLRPDSASTDTQYF
TRBD2	TRBV7-2	TRBJ2-3	CASSLEWAGGEGTDTQYF
TRBD1	TRBV9	TRBJ1-2	CASSVLGQGTYGYTF
NA	TRBV12-3/TRBV12-4	TRBJ2-5	CASSFGELQETQYF
NA	TRBV15	TRBJ1-2	CATSRDKDYGYTF
TRBD2	TRBV6-5	TRBJ2-5	CASRSGGNTAYTEQYF
NA	TRBV7-3	TRBJ2-4	CASSPGISYERYF
NA	TRBV28	TRBJ1-2	CASSSSRDTVYGYTF
NA	TRBV14	TRBJ2-4	CASSTRGGARNIQYF
TRBD1	TRBV28	TRBJ2-7	CASRAYSDREYEQYF
TRBD1	TRBV7-2	TRBJ1-6	CASSFRTGRRNSPLHF
NA	TRBV7-2	TRBJ2-3	CASSLMGSDTQYF
NA	TRBV28	TRBJ1-2	CASSFMLAGYTF
NA	TRBV9	TRBJ1-2	CASSVVSGGYTF
NA	TRBV7-9	TRBJ2-1	CASSEGGNEQFF
TRBD1	TRBV28	TRBJ2-7	CASRPQGMYEQYF
NA	TRBV25-1	TRBJ2-3	CASSDVNDTQYF